The clone carrying this TCR beta chain was detected only a few times. No antigen is known for it. This entry is derived from a study of early T cells in non-severe SARS-CoV-2 infection. Across the whole study: The sequenced material was bulk RNA from unsorted whole blood, and its chains were unpaired. General study findings and limits: The VDJdb matching leaned toward anti-spike CD8 responses and overlooked private and CD4 specificities.

Researchers attached unique molecular identifiers to individual cDNA molecules. TCRdb re-called the 5' RACE reads with MiXCR, one entry per CDR3 protein. The table lists some 77,000 distinct CDR3 sequences, 8.5% to 10% of them singletons. CDR3 length equals 12 residues. Trimming removed 1 base from V and 7 bases from J; junction bases left unmatched: 1. The germline V gene has CDR1 SGHNT and CDR2 YYREEE (reference sequence). This receptor was taken from an adult who was a healthcare worker with PCR-confirmed SARS-CoV-2 infection or an uninfected control (not recorded which). This rearrangement joins TRBV5-4 to TRBJ2-7, with TRBD1 matching 8 bases. The sample comprised whole blood. The CDR3 DNA reads as TGTGCCAGCAGCTTGCGGACAGGGGAGCAGTACTTC. Protein sequence: CASSLRTGEQYF.